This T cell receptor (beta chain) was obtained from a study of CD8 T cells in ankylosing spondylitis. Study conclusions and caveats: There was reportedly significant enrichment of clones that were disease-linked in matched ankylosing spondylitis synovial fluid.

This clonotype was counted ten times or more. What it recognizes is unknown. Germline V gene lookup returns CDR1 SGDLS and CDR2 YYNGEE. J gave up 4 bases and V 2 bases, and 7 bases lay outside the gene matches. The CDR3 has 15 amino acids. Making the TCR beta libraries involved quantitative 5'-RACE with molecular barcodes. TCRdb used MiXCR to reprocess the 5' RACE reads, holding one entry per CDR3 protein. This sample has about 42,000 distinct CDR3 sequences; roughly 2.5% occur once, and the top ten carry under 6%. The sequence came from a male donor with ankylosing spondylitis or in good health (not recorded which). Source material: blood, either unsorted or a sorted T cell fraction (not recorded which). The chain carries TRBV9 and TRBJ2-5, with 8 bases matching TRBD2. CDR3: CASSVAAGEGETQYF. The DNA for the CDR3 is TGTGCCAGCAGCGTTGCAGCGGGAGAGGGAGAGACCCAGTACTTC.